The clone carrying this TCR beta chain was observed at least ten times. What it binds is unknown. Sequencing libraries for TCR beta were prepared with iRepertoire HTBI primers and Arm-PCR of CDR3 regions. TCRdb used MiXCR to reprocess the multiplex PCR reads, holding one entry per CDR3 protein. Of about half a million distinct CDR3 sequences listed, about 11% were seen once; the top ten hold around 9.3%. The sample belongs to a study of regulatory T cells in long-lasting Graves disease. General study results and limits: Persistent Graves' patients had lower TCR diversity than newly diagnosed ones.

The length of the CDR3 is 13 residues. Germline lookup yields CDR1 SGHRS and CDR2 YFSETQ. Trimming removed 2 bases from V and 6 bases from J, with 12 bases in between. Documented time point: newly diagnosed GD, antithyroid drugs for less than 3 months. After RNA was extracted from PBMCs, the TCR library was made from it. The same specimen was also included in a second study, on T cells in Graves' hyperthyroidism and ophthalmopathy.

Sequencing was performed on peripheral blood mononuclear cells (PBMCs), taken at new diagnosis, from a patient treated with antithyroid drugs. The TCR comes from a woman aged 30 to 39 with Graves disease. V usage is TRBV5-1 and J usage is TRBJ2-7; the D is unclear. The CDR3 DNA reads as TGCGCCAGCAGCTTCAGCGCGGTGAGCGAGCAGTACTTC. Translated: CASSFSAVSEQYF.